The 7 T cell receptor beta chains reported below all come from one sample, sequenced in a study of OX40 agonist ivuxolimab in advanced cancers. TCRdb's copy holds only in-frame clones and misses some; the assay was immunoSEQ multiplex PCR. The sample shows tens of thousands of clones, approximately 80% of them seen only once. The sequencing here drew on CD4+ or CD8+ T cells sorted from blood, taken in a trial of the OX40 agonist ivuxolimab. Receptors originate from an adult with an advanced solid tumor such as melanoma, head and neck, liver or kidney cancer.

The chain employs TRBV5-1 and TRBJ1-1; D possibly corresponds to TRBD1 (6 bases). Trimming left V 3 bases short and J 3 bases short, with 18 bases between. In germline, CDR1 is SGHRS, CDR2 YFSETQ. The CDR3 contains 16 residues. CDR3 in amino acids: CASSSTTTGSDTEAFF. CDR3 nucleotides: TGCGCCAGCAGCTCCACCACTACAGGGTCTGACACTGAAGCTTTCTTT.

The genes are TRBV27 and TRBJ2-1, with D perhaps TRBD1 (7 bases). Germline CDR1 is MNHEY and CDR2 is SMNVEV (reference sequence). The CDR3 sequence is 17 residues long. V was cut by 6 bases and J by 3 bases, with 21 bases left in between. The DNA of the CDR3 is TGTGCCAGCAGAGTTTCTGGCAACAGGGGACTCTACAATGAGCAGTTCTTC. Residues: CASRVSGNRGLYNEQFF.

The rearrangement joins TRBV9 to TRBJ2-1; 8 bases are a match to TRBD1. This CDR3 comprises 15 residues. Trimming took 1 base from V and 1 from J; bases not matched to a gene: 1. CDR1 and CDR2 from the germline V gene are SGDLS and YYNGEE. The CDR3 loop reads CASSVRDRSYNEQFF. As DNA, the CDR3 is TGTGCCAGCAGCGTACGGGACAGGTCCTACAATGAGCAGTTCTTC.

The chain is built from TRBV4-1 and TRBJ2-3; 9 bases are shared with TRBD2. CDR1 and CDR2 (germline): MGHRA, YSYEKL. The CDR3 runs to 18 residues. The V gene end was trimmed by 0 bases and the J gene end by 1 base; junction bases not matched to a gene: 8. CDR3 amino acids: CASSQDRIGTSRTDTQYF. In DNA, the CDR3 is TGCGCCAGCAGCCAAGACCGGATCGGGACTAGCCGCACAGATACGCAGTATTTT.

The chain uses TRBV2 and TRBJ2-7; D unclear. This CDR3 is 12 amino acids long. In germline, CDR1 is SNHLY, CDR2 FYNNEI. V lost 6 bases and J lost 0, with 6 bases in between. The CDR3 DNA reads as TGTGCCAGCAGCGACAACTCCTACGAGCAGTACTTC. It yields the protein CASSDNSYEQYF.

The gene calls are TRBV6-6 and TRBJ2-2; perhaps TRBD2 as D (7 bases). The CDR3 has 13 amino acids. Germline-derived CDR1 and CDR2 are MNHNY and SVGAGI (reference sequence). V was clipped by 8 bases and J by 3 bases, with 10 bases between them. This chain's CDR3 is CASRGGDTGELFF. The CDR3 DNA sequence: TGTGCCAGCCGAGGGGGGGACACCGGGGAGCTGTTTTTT.

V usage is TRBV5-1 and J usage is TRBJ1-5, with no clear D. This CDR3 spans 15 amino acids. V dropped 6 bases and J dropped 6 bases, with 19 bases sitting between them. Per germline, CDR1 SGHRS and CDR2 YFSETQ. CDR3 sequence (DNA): TGCGCCAGCACTCAACTAAGGGCCTTAGGTCAGCCCCAGCATTTT. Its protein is CASTQLRALGQPQHF.